These 23 T cell receptor beta chains were sequenced from one sample in a study of T cell repertoires in cytomegalovirus infection. These TCRs' antigens remain unknown. TCRdb analysed the reads with MiXCR anew, one entry per CDR3 protein. The sample lists about 770,000 distinct CDR3 sequences; roughly 28% were seen once. The sequences come from cultured CD8+ T cells from PBMCs, collected from culture after CMV antigen stimulation. These receptors were taken from a human donor in good health (CMV status not recorded). Some clones in this sample may be carry-over from other donors' samples.

The V gene is TRBV2, the J gene TRBJ1-6; D not resolved. V lost 2 bases, J lost 0 bases, and 17 bases lay in between. The CDR3 runs 19 residues. The V gene's germline CDR1 is SNHLY and CDR2 FYNNEI. CDR3 bases: TGTGCCAGCAGTGAAATTACACCGCTCTCGAGCTCCTATAATTCACCCCTCCACTTT. Its protein is CASSEITPLSSSYNSPLHF.

The rearrangement links TRBV5-6 to TRBJ2-7; 12 bases fit TRBD2. V lost 4 bases and J lost 5; bases outside the gene matches: 4. Germline lookup yields CDR1 SGHDT and CDR2 YYEEEE. The CDR3 has 14 residues. For the CDR3, the DNA is TGTGCCAGCAGCGTCGGACTAGCGGGGAACGAGCAGTACGTC. Amino acids: CASSVGLAGNEQYV.

This clonotype was seen a few times. The rearrangement links TRBV6-5 to TRBJ2-1; D unclear. Germline V gives CDR1 MNHEY, CDR2 SVGAGI. The CDR3 totals 11 residues. Between the trimmed V and J ends, which lost 7 bases and 8 bases, there was a span of 9 bases. The CDR3 loop is CASTIGDEQFF. The CDR3 DNA is TGTGCCAGCACCATTGGGGATGAGCAGTTCTTC.

This clonotype was observed a few times. V gene TRBV4-1 combines with J gene TRBJ2-1; D call uncertain. From germline, CDR1 is MGHRA and CDR2 YSYEKL. V was clipped by 0 bases and J by 6 bases, with 9 bases between them. The CDR3 totals 14 residues. CDR3: CASSQDPLGNEQFF. In nucleotides, the CDR3 is TGCGCCAGCAGCCAAGACCCCCTAGGCAATGAGCAGTTCTTC.

There are many counts of this clonotype. The genes are TRBV20-1 and TRBJ1-2, with D possibly being TRBD1 (5 bases). This CDR3 region has 12 residues. Germline V lookup: CDR1 DFQATT, CDR2 SNEGSKA (reference sequence). Trimming removed 5 bases from V and 6 bases from J, with 13 bases in between. The CDR3 here is CSAGAGDNGYTF. The CDR3 DNA is TGCAGTGCTGGGGCGGGGGATAATGGCTACACCTTC.

For this clonotype: Without the conserved terminal phenylalanine or tryptophan, this CDR3 likely stems from a read error. The chain is built from TRBV12-3 or TRBV12-4 and TRBJ2-5, with D tentatively TRBD1 (5 bases). The length of the CDR3 is 10 residues. Trimming stripped 9 bases from V and 4 bases from J, with 6 bases between. CDR3 nucleotide sequence: TGTGCCAGTGGGGCAGAGACCCAGTACTCC. It specifies CASGAETQYS.

V usage is TRBV6-2 or TRBV6-3 and J usage is TRBJ2-7; D is unclear. Germline lookup yields CDR1 MNHEY and CDR2 SVGEGT. V lost 7 bases and J lost 3, with 10 bases in between. The CDR3 length is 12 residues. The CDR3 DNA is TGTGCCAGCACTCCGGACGGCTACGAGCAGTACTTC. This sequence encodes CASTPDGYEQYF.

V gene TRBV7-6 combines with J gene TRBJ2-3; 8 bases fit TRBD1. This CDR3 comprises 14 residues. Germline CDR1 reads SGHVS; CDR2 reads FNYEAQ. The V and J ends lost 3 bases and 5 bases, in that order; junction bases with no gene match: 4. CDR3 sequence: CASSFLQGVDTQYF. The CDR3 DNA sequence: TGTGCCAGCAGCTTTTTACAGGGGGTAGATACGCAGTATTTT.

The chain uses TRBV10-3 and TRBJ2-3; no definite D call. This CDR3 comprises 11 residues. Germline V gene data show CDR1 as ENHRY and CDR2 as SYGVKD. V was trimmed by 6 bases and J by 6 bases, leaving 7 bases between them. CDR3 sequence (DNA): TGTGCCATCAGAGGCCCTGATACGCAGTATTTT. Protein sequence: CAIRGPDTQYF.

The CDR3 nucleotides are TGTGCCAGCAGCACCACCGGGACCAGGGGTGCAAATGAGCAGTTCTTC. Translated: CASSTTGTRGANEQFF. V and J are TRBV7-6 and TRBJ2-1; the D gene is possibly TRBD1 (6 bases). The CDR3 length is 16 residues. In germline, CDR1 is SGHVS, CDR2 FNYEAQ. Trimming stripped 5 bases from V and 7 bases from J, with 21 bases between. Complete variable domain (other parts from reference TRBV7-6 and TRBJ2-1): GAGVSQSPRYKVTKRGQDVALRCDPISGHVSLYWYRQALGQGPEFLTYFNYEAQQDKSGLPNDRFSAERPEGSISTLTIQRTEQRDSAMYRCASSTTGTRGANEQFFGPGTRLTVL.

This clonotype was counted only a few times. The chain has TRBV4-3 and TRBJ1-1, with TRBD1 matching over 8 bases. The CDR3 loop spans 15 amino acids. The V gene end was trimmed by 8 bases and the J gene end by 5 bases; junction bases not matched to a gene: 13. The V gene's germline CDR1 is LGHNA and CDR2 YSLEER. CDR3 region: CASSPSQGARTEAFF. The CDR3 DNA is TGCGCCAGCTCCCCAAGCCAGGGGGCGAGGACTGAAGCTTTCTTT.

This clonotype showed up just a few times. V gene TRBV7-9 combines with J gene TRBJ2-5; possible D gene TRBD1, 6 bases. Trimming cost V 5 bases and J 0 bases, with 10 bases left between them. The CDR3 consists of 14 residues. The germline CDR1 and CDR2 sequences are SEHNR and FQNEAQ (reference sequence). The CDR3 region is CASSNTGYQETQYF. The CDR3, as DNA: TGTGCCAGCAGCAACACAGGGTACCAAGAGACCCAGTACTTC.

This chain connects TRBV7-9 to TRBJ1-1; 8 nucleotides line up with TRBD1. Germline V CDR1 and CDR2: SEHNR, FQNEAQ (reference sequence). With 5 bases clipped from V and 3 bases from J, the junction kept 8 bases outside the gene matches. This CDR3 spans 15 amino acids. The CDR3 sequence is CASSPSDREDTEAFF. In DNA form, the CDR3 reads TGTGCCAGCAGCCCTTCGGACAGGGAGGACACTGAAGCTTTCTTT.

This clonotype has just a few counts. The J gene is TRBJ1-5, the V gene TRBV6-5; perhaps TRBD1 as D (5 bases). The CDR3 loop spans 15 amino acids. Germline CDR1 MNHEY, CDR2 SVGAGI. V was clipped by 0 bases and J by 5 bases, with 11 bases between them. The CDR3 nucleotides are TGTGCCAGCAGTTACTCCCCCCAGGGCGATCAGCCCCAGCATTTT. Translated: CASSYSPQGDQPQHF.

This chain links TRBV5-5 with TRBJ1-5; D is perhaps TRBD1 (5 bases). Trimming stripped 4 bases from V and 5 bases from J, with 16 bases between. Germline values: CDR1 SGHKS, CDR2 YYEKEE (reference sequence). The CDR3 runs to 15 residues. CDR3 coding DNA: TGTGCCAGCAGCGCGGAACAGGTTAGATATCAGCCCCAGCATTTT. It yields the protein CASSAEQVRYQPQHF.

This clonotype has a handful of counts. This chain connects TRBV2 to TRBJ2-7; D is perhaps TRBD1 or TRBD2 (6 bases each). Germline CDR1 and CDR2: SNHLY and FYNNEI. V lost 1 base to trimming and J lost 5 bases, with 15 bases between them. The length of the CDR3 is 15 residues. The CDR3 bases are TGTGCCAGCAGTGAAGAGGGGGATCCGGGGGACGAGCAGTACTTC. It encodes CASSEEGDPGDEQYF.

The J gene is TRBJ2-7, the V gene TRBV14; a weak D match, TRBD1 (6 bases). CDR1 and CDR2 (germline): SGHDN, FVKESK. Between the trimmed V and J ends, which lost 0 bases and 7 bases, there was a span of 13 bases. This CDR3 has 14 amino acids. The CDR3 sequence is CASSQDWGPEEQYF. The DNA for the CDR3 is TGTGCCAGCAGCCAAGATTGGGGGCCGGAGGAGCAGTACTTC.

This clonotype was counted between two and nine times. V is TRBV12-3 or TRBV12-4 and J is TRBJ1-3; D is uncertain. The V end was cut by 3 bases, the J end by 4 bases, with 16 bases between. The CDR3 covers 16 residues. Here the CDR3 DNA reads TGTGCCAGCAGTTTTATCTTAGATCGGACCGGAAACACCATATATTTT. Translated, it gives CASSFILDRTGNTIYF.

V and J are TRBV2 and TRBJ2-7; no firm D call. Germline assignment: CDR1 SNHLY and CDR2 FYNNEI. V lost 3 bases, J lost 1 base, and 10 bases lay in between. The CDR3 runs 14 residues. The CDR3 loop is CASSEGAASYEQYF. The DNA of the CDR3 is TGTGCCAGCAGTGAGGGCGCGGCTTCCTACGAGCAGTACTTC. Supplemented by reference TRBV2 and TRBJ2-7, the full variable domain reads EPEVTQTPSHQVTQMGQEVILRCVPISNHLYFYWYRQILGQKVEFLVSFYNNEISEKSEIFDDQFSVERPDGSNFTLKIRSTKLEDSAMYFCASSEGAASYEQYFGPGTRLTVT.

The chain is built from TRBV9 and TRBJ1-6; D is possibly TRBD1 (6 bases). The CDR3 is made up of 14 amino acids. Between the trimmed V and J ends, which lost 4 bases and 7 bases, there was a span of 12 bases. In germline, CDR1 is SGDLS, CDR2 YYNGEE. The CDR3 DNA sequence: TGTGCCAGCAGCATTATGACAGGCAATTCACCCCTCCACTTT. This encodes CASSIMTGNSPLHF.

Of note for this clonotype: The junction differs from germline at one of its ends, possibly a read error. The chain has TRBV7-9 and TRBJ1-1, with 10 bases identical to TRBD1. The V gene's germline CDR1 is SEHNR and CDR2 FQNEAQ (reference sequence). CDR3 size: 16 residues. The CDR3 sequence is CAGSGTTGGQDTEAFF. For the CDR3, the DNA is TGTGCCGGCAGCGGAACGACAGGGGGCCAGGACACTGAAGCTTTCTTT. The full variable domain, its missing parts supplied by reference TRBV7-9 and TRBJ1-1, is DTGVSQNPRHKITKRGQNVTFRCDPISEHNRLYWYRQTLGQGPEFLTYFQNEAQLEKSRLLSDRFSAERPKGSFSTLEIQRTEQGDSAMYLCAGSGTTGGQDTEAFFGQGTRLTVV.

This rearrangement joins TRBV14 to TRBJ1-1; no reliable D call. V lost 2 bases and J lost 0, with 10 bases in between. CDR1 SGHDN and CDR2 FVKESK come from the germline V gene. CDR3 length: 15 amino acids. The CDR3 spells CASSQYKGMNTEAFF. CDR3 sequence (DNA): TGTGCCAGCAGCCAATATAAGGGAATGAACACTGAAGCTTTCTTT.

The J gene is TRBJ2-3, the V gene TRBV5-6; D unclear. The CDR3 is 12 residues long. The germline V gene encodes CDR1 SGHDT and CDR2 YYEEEE. Between the trimmed V and J ends, which lost 0 bases and 8 bases, there was a span of 7 bases. For the CDR3, the DNA is TGTGCCAGCAGCTTGGGGGTTGGTACGCAGTATTTT. Its translation is CASSLGVGTQYF.